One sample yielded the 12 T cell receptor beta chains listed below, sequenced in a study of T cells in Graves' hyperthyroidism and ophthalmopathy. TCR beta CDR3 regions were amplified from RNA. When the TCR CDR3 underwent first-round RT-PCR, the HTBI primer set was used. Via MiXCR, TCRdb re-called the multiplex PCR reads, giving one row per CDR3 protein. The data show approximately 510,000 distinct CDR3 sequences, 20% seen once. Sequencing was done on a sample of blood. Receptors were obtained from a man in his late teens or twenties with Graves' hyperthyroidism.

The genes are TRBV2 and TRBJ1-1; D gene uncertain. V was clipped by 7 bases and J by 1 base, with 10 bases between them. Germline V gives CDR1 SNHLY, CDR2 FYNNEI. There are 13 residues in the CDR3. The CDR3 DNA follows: TGTGCCAGCACCCAAATCGAGAACACTGAAGCTTTCTTT. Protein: CASTQIENTEAFF.

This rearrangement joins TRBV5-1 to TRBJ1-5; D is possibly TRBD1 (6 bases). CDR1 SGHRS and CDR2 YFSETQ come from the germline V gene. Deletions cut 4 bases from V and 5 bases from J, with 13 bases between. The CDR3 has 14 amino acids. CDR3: CASSQGTQDQPQHF. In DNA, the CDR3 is TGCGCCAGCAGCCAGGGGACTCAAGATCAGCCCCAGCATTTT.

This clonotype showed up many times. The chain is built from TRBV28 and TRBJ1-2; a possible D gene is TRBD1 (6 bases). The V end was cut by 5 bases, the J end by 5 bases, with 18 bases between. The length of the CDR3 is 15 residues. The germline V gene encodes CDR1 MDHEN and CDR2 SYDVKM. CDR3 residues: CASSGKGGTVYGYTF. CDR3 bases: TGTGCCAGCAGTGGGAAAGGGGGAACGGTTTATGGCTACACCTTC.

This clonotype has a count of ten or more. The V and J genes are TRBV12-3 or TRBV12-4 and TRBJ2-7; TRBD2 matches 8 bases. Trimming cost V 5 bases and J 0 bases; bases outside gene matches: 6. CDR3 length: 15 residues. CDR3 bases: TGTGCCAGCAGTCGGTATAGCGGGGCCTCCTACGAGCAGTACTTC. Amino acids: CASSRYSGASYEQYF.

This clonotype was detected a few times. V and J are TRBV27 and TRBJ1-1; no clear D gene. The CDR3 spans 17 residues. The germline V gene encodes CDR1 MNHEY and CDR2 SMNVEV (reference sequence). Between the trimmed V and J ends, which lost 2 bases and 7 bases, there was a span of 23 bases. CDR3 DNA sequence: TGTGCCAGCAGTTTAATTGGATTAGCGGCCCTGGAGGGTGAAGCTTTCTTT. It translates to CASSLIGLAALEGEAFF.

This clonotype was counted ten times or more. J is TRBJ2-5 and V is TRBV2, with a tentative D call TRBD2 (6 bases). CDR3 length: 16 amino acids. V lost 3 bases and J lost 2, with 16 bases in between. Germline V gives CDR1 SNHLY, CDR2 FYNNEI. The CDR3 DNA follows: TGTGCCAGCAGTGACCCCTCCCGGGACTTACAAGAGACCCAGTACTTC. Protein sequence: CASSDPSRDLQETQYF. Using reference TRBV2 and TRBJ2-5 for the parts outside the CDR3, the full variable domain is EPEVTQTPSHQVTQMGQEVILRCVPISNHLYFYWYRQILGQKVEFLVSFYNNEISEKSEIFDDQFSVERPDGSNFTLKIRSTKLEDSAMYFCASSDPSRDLQETQYFGPGTRLLVL.

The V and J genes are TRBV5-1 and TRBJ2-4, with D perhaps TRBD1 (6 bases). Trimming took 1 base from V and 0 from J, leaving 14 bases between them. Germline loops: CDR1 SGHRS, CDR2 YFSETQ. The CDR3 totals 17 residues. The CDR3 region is CASSLTGSKTAKNIQYF. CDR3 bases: TGCGCCAGCAGCTTGACAGGGAGTAAGACAGCCAAAAACATTCAGTACTTC.

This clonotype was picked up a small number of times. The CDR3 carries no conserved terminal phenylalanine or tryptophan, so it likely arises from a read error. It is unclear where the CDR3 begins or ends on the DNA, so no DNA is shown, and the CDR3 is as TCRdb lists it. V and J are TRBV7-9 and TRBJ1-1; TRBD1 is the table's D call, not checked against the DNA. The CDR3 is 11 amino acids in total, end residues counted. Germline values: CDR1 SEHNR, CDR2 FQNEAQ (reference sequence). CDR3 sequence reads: CASSSFNDRAL.

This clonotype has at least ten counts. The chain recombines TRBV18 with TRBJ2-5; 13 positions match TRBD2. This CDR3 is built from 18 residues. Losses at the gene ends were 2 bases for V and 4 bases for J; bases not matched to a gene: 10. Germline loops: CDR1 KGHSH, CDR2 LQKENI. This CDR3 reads CASSPRTSGGWMRETQYF. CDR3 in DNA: TGTGCCAGCTCACCAAGGACTAGCGGGGGATGGATGAGAGAGACCCAGTACTTC. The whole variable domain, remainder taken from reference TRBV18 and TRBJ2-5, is NAGVMQNPRHLVRRRGQEARLRCSPMKGHSHVYWYRQLPEEGLKFMVYLQKENIIDESGMPKERFSAEFPKEGPSILRIQQVVRGDSAAYFCASSPRTSGGWMRETQYFGPGTRLLVL.

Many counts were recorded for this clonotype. The CDR3 DNA reads as TGTGCCTGCGCCCCGCACACTTCGAACACCGGGGAGCTGTTTTTT. It is translated as CACAPHTSNTGELFF. The chain employs TRBV28 and TRBJ2-2; D is undetermined. Germline V gene sequence: CDR1 MDHEN, CDR2 SYDVKM. This CDR3 is 15 amino acids long. Between the trimmed V and J ends, which lost 11 bases and 0 bases, there was a span of 16 bases. The full variable domain, rest sourced from reference TRBV28 and TRBJ2-2, is DVKVTQSSRYLVKRTGEKVFLECVQDMDHENMFWYRQDPGLGLRLIYFSYDVKMKEKGDIPEGYSVSREKKERFSLILESASTNQTSMYLCACAPHTSNTGELFFGEGSRLTVL.

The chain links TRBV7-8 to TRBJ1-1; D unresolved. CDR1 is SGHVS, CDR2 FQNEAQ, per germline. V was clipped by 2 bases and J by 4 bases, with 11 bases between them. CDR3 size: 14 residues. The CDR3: CASSLSQSGTEAFF. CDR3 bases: TGTGCCAGCAGCTTATCACAGTCGGGCACTGAAGCTTTCTTT.

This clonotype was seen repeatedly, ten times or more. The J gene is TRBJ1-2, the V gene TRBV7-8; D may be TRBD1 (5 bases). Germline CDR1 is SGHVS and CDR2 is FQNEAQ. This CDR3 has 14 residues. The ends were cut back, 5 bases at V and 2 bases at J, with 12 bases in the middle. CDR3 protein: CASSPRWGNYGYTF. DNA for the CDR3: TGTGCCAGCAGCCCTCGATGGGGGAACTATGGCTACACCTTC.